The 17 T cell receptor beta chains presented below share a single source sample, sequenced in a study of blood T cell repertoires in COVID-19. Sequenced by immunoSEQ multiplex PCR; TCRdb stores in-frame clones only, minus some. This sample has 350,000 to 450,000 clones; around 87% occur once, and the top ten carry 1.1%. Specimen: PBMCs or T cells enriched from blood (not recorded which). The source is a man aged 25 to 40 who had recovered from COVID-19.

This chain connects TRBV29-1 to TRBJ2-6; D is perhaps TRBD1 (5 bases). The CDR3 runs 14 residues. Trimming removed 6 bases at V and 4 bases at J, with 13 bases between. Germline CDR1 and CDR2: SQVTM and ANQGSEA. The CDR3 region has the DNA TGCAGCGTGCCCGACAGTGGCGGGGCCAACGTCCTGACTTTC. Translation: CSVPDSGGANVLTF.

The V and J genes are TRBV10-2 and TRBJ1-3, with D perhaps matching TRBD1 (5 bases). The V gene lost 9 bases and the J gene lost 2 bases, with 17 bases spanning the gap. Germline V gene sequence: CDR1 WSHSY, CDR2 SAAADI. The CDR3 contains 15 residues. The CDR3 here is CASSLPRVAGNTIYF. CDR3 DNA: TGCGCCAGTTCACTCCCCAGGGTTGCTGGAAACACCATATATTTT.

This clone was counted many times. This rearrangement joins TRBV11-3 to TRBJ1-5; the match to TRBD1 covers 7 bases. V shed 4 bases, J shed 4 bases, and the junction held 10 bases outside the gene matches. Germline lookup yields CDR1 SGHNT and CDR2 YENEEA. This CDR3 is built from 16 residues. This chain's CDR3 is CASSSMGDSHNQPQHF. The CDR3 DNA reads TGTGCCAGCAGCTCAATGGGGGACAGTCATAATCAGCCCCAGCATTTT.

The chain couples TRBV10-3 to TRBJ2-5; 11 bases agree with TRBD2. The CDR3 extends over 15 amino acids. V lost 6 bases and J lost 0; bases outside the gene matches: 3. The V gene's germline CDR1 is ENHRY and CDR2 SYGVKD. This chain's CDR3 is CAIRWGLADQETQYF. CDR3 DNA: TGTGCCATCAGGTGGGGACTAGCGGACCAAGAGACCCAGTACTTC.

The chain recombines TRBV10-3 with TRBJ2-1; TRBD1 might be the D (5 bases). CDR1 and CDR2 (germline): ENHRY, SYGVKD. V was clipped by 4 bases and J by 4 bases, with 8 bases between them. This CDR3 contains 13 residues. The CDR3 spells CAISGDSYNEQFF. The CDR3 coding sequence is TGTGCCATCAGTGGCGACAGTTACAATGAGCAGTTCTTC.

The CDR3 region is CASSKGQGVTEAFF. In nucleotides, the CDR3 is TGTGCCAGCAGCAAGGGACAGGGGGTCACTGAAGCTTTCTTT. This chain links TRBV28 with TRBJ1-1, with 11 bases lining up with TRBD1. In germline, CDR1 is MDHEN, CDR2 SYDVKM. The CDR3 is 14 residues long. The V and J ends lost 6 bases and 4 bases, in that order; junction bases with no gene match: 4.

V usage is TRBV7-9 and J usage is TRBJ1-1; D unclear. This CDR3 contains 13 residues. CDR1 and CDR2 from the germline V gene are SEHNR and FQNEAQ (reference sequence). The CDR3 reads CVLKTTMNTEAFF. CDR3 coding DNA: TGTGTCCTTAAAACGACTATGAACACTGAAGCTTTCTTT.

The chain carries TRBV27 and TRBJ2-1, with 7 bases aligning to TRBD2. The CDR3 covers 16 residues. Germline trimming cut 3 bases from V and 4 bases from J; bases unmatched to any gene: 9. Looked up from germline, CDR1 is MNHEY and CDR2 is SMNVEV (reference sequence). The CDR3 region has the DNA TGTGCCAGCAGTTTGGGTGGACTAGAGGTTTACAATGAGCAGTTCTTC. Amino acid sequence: CASSLGGLEVYNEQFF.

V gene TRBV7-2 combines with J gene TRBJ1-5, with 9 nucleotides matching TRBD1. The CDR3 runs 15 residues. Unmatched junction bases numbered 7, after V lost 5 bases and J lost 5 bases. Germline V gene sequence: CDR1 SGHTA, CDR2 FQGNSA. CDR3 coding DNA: TGTGCCAGCAGCAAAACCGGGACAGGGTATCAGCCCCAGCATTTT. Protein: CASSKTGTGYQPQHF.

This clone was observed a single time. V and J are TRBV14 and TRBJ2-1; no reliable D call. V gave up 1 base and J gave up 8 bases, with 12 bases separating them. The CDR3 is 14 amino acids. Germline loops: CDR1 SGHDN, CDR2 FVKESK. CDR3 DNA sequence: TGTGCCAGCAGCCAAGTCCCCTATGTCGATGAGCAGTTCTTC. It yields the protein CASSQVPYVDEQFF.

The CDR3 DNA follows: TGTGCCAGCAGCTTGCGGAGGGCCTGGACCGGGGAGCTGTTTTTT. Protein sequence: CASSLRRAWTGELFF. The chain recombines TRBV5-8 with TRBJ2-2, with D possibly being TRBD2 (6 bases). The CDR3 covers 15 residues. The V end lost 1 base, the J end lost 5 bases, and 12 bases lay between the germline ends. Germline values: CDR1 SGHTS, CDR2 YDEGEE.

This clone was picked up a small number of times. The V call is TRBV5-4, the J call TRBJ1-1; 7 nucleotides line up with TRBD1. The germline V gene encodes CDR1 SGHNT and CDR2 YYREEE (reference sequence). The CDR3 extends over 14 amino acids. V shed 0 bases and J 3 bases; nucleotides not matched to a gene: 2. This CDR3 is CASSLGGTDTEAFF. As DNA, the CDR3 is TGTGCCAGCAGCTTGGGGGGGACAGACACTGAAGCTTTCTTT. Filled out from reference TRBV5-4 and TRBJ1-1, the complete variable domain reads ETGVTQSPTHLIKTRGQQVTLRCSSQSGHNTVSWYQQALGQGPQFIFQYYREEENGRGNFPPRFSGLQFPNYSSELNVNALELDDSALYLCASSLGGTDTEAFFGQGTRLTVV.

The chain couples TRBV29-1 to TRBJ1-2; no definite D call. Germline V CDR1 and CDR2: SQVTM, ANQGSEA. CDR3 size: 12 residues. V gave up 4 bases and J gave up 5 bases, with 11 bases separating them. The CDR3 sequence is CSVAAFEYGYTF. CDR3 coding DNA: TGCAGCGTTGCCGCGTTTGAATATGGCTACACCTTC.

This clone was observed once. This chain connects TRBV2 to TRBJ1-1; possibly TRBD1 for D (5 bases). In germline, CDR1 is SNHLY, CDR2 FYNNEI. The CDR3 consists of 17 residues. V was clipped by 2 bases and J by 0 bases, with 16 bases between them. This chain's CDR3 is CASSESWTNEMNTEAFF. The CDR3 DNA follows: TGTGCCAGCAGTGAAAGTTGGACAAATGAGATGAACACTGAAGCTTTCTTT.

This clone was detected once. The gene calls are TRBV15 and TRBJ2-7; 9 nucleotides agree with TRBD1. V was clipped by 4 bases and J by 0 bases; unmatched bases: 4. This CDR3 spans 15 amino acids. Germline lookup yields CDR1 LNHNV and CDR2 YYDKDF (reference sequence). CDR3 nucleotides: TGTGCCACCAGCAATGACAGGGGGGGCTCCTACGAGCAGTACTTC. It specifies CATSNDRGGSYEQYF.

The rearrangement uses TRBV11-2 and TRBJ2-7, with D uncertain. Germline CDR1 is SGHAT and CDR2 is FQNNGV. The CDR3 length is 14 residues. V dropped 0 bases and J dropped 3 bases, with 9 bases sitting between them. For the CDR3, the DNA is TGTGCCAGCAGCTTAGAACTCTCGCACTACGAGCAGTACTTC. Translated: CASSLELSHYEQYF.

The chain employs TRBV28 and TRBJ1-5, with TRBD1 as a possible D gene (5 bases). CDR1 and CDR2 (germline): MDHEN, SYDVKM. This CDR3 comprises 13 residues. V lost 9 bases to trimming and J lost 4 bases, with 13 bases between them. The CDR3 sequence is CASKGYFNQPQHF. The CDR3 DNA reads TGTGCCAGTAAGGGGTATTTTAATCAGCCCCAGCATTTT.